Below, 12 T cell receptor beta chains from the same sample are listed, as sequenced in a study of blood T cell repertoires in COVID-19. Libraries were prepared by immunoSEQ multiplex PCR; TCRdb keeps only in-frame clonotypes and omits some of them. The repertoire holds around 340,000 clones, with 88% as singletons. The sequencing input was PBMCs or T cells enriched from blood (not recorded which). Every receptor here comes from a woman aged 30 to 39 who had been exposed to COVID-19.

The chain carries TRBV15 and TRBJ2-1; 7 bases are a match to TRBD2. With V trimmed by 0 bases and J by 1 base, 6 bases remained unmatched. Per the germline V gene, CDR1 is LNHNV and CDR2 is YYDKDF (reference sequence). The CDR3 is 17 amino acids. The CDR3 bases are TGTGCCACCAGCAGAGATAGGCTAGCGGCATCCTACAATGAGCAGTTCTTC. This encodes CATSRDRLAASYNEQFF.

The chain couples TRBV5-8 to TRBJ1-1; D not certain. Germline CDR1 SGHTS, CDR2 YDEGEE. CDR3 size: 16 residues. The V end was cut by 0 bases, the J end by 0 bases, with 12 bases between. The CDR3 DNA is TGTGCCAGCAGCTTGGTCGCCGGGTACCTGAACACTGAAGCTTTCTTT. Amino acids: CASSLVAGYLNTEAFF. Using reference TRBV5-8 and TRBJ1-1 for the parts outside the CDR3, the full variable domain is EAGVTQSPTHLIKTRGQQATLRCSPISGHTSVYWYQQALGLGLQFLLWYDEGEERNRGNFPPRFSGRQFPNYSSELNVNALELEDSALYLCASSLVAGYLNTEAFFGQGTRLTVV.

This clone was picked up one time. This chain links TRBV10-3 with TRBJ1-1; D ambiguous. The CDR3 contains 13 residues. V lost 3 bases, J lost 0 bases, and 5 bases lay in between. CDR1 and CDR2 from the germline V gene are ENHRY and SYGVKD. DNA of the CDR3: TGTGCCATCAGTGAACAGCTGAACACTGAAGCTTTCTTT. It encodes CAISEQLNTEAFF.

This clone was picked up one time. The chain recombines TRBV28 with TRBJ2-7; a weak D match, TRBD2 (6 bases). Germline values: CDR1 MDHEN, CDR2 SYDVKM. Trimming took 10 bases from V and 1 from J, leaving 11 bases between them. This CDR3 region has 12 residues. CDR3 loop: CAIRDLSYEQYF. CDR3 bases: TGTGCCATCCGGGACTTGTCCTACGAGCAGTACTTC.

The rearrangement links TRBV19 to TRBJ2-1, with D unclear. Germline-derived CDR1 and CDR2 are LNHDA and SQIVND (reference sequence). This CDR3 spans 13 amino acids. The germline V and J ends were trimmed by 3 bases and 2 bases, with 5 bases remaining between them. In DNA, the CDR3 is TGTGCCAGTAGTATTTTAGCCTACAATGAGCAGTTCTTC. Its protein is CASSILAYNEQFF.

J is TRBJ2-1 and V is TRBV28; perhaps TRBD2 as D (7 bases). The CDR3 is made up of 12 amino acids. The V and J ends lost 2 bases and 9 bases respectively, with 8 bases between them. CDR1 is MDHEN and CDR2 is SYDVKM in the germline V gene. The CDR3 here is CASSLRGGEQFF. The CDR3 nucleotides are TGTGCCAGCAGTTTAAGGGGGGGTGAGCAGTTCTTC.

The rearrangement uses TRBV29-1 and TRBJ2-7, with 10 bases that match TRBD1. The CDR3 totals 13 residues. From germline, CDR1 is SQVTM and CDR2 ANQGSEA. V dropped 6 bases and J dropped 6; count of bases not matched to a gene: 8. Here the CDR3 DNA reads TGCAGCGTCGCTAGGGACAGGGGTAGCGAGCAGTACTTC. This codes for CSVARDRGSEQYF.

This clone came up once. This rearrangement joins TRBV3-1 (or the pseudogene TRBV3-2) to TRBJ2-2, with 9 nucleotides matching TRBD1. CDR1 is LGHDT, CDR2 YNNKEL, per germline (reference sequence). The CDR3 loop spans 16 amino acids. The V gene end was trimmed by 3 bases and the J gene end by 8 bases; junction bases not matched to a gene: 10. The CDR3 is CASSHTGGAPGGELFF. In nucleotides, the CDR3 is TGTGCCAGCAGCCATACAGGGGGCGCCCCGGGTGGGGAGCTGTTTTTT.

This clone showed up just a few times. The gene calls are TRBV3-1 (or the pseudogene TRBV3-2) and TRBJ1-1, with unresolved D. The CDR3 runs to 13 residues. V was clipped by 3 bases and J by 6 bases, with 11 bases between them. Germline V gene lookup returns CDR1 LGHDT and CDR2 YNNKEL (reference sequence). The CDR3, as DNA: TGTGCCAGCAGCCAGGGCGGGAGGCCTGAAGCTTTCTTT. This codes for CASSQGGRPEAFF.

The V call is TRBV29-1, the J call TRBJ1-3, with no clear D. Looked up from germline, CDR1 is SQVTM and CDR2 is ANQGSEA. The CDR3 contains 14 residues. With 1 base removed from V and 0 bases from J, the gap between germline ends came to 7 bases. The CDR3 coding sequence is TGCAGCGTTGAAGGGCGGTTCTCTGGAAACACCATATATTTT. Its protein product is CSVEGRFSGNTIYF. Using reference TRBV29-1 and TRBJ1-3 for the parts outside the CDR3, the full variable domain is SAVISQKPSRDICQRGTSLTIQCQVDSQVTMMFWYRQQPGQSLTLIATANQGSEATYESGFVIDKFPISRPNLTFSTLTVSNMSPEDSSIYLCSVEGRFSGNTIYFGEGSWLTVV.

The chain couples TRBV30 to TRBJ1-2, with TRBD1 matching over 7 bases. This CDR3 comprises 14 residues. The germline V gene encodes CDR1 GTSNPN and CDR2 SVGIG (reference sequence). J gave up 4 bases and V 0 bases, and 5 bases lay outside the gene matches. The CDR3 coding sequence is TGTGCCTGGAGTGTACTAGGGGGCACCTATGGCTACACCTTC. Translation gives CAWSVLGGTYGYTF.

This sequence joins TRBV10-3 and TRBJ2-5; TRBD2 aligns across 7 bases. Germline V gene sequence: CDR1 ENHRY, CDR2 SYGVKD. V dropped 5 bases and J dropped 3; count of bases not matched to a gene: 6. This CDR3 has 14 amino acids. This CDR3 is CAISQYREEETQYF. The CDR3 coding sequence is TGTGCCATCAGTCAATACCGGGAGGAAGAGACCCAGTACTTC.